Following are 17 T cell receptor beta chains from one sample sequenced in a study of tumor-infiltrating lymphocytes in localized non-small cell lung cancer (dated by TCRdb to the early 2020s). The method behind the library was the immunoSEQ multiplex PCR assay. This is the immuneACCESS table as TCRdb keeps it, with only in-frame sequences that have V and J called. A part of the clones is gone; compared with another copy, unresolved V genes explain less than half, and the rest is unexplained. For this sample there are 10,000 to 15,000 clones; 75% to 80% appear just once. The ten largest clones represent roughly 17% of the sample. The specimen was uninvolved lung tissue not adjacent to the tumor. The receptors were gathered from a human donor with non-small cell lung cancer.

The genes are TRBV7-2 and TRBJ2-5; D is uncertain. Germline V CDR1 and CDR2: SGHTA, FQGNSA. V lost 7 bases and J lost 7, with 22 bases in between. CDR3 size: 15 residues. The CDR3 here is CASTQVYGGVGTQYF. As DNA, the CDR3 is TGTGCCAGCACCCAAGTATACGGTGGTGTCGGGACCCAGTACTTC.

The chain combines TRBV5-1 with TRBJ2-1, with D possibly being TRBD1 or TRBD2 (6 bases each). CDR1 SGHRS and CDR2 YFSETQ come from the germline V gene. CDR3 length: 15 amino acids. V lost 3 bases to trimming and J lost 2 bases, with 12 bases between them. The CDR3 reads CASSYQEGAYNEQFF. CDR3 DNA sequence: TGCGCCAGCAGCTACCAGGAGGGGGCCTACAATGAGCAGTTCTTC.

The CDR3 DNA is TGTGCCAGCAGTTACTCGGGAGCGGGAGAGGGCAATGAGCAGTTCTTC. This translates into CASSYSGAGEGNEQFF. The rearrangement joins TRBV6-5 to TRBJ2-1; 8 bases are a match to TRBD2. This CDR3 has 16 amino acids. Trimming cost V 0 bases and J 6 bases; bases outside gene matches: 7. Germline V lookup: CDR1 MNHEY, CDR2 SVGAGI.

This clone was observed a single time. The chain has TRBV6-4 and TRBJ2-2, with a tentative D call TRBD1 (5 bases). The germline gives CDR1 MRHNA, CDR2 SNTAGT. V was shortened by 0 bases and J by 7 bases, with 9 bases between the two germline ends. The CDR3 loop spans 14 amino acids. This CDR3 is CASSDSITGGELFF. The CDR3 region has the DNA TGTGCCAGCAGTGACTCGATCACAGGCGGGGAGCTGTTTTTT.

This sequence joins TRBV7-8 and TRBJ1-1; 9 bases fit TRBD1. The ends lost 5 bases at V and 4 bases at J; junction bases unmatched: 2. Germline V lookup: CDR1 SGHVS, CDR2 FQNEAQ. The CDR3 runs 13 residues. CDR3 in DNA: TGTGCCAGCAGCCGGGACAGGGTCACTGAAGCTTTCTTT. Protein product: CASSRDRVTEAFF.

The chain links TRBV6-5 to TRBJ2-5; possibly TRBD1 for D (6 bases). Germline V gene data show CDR1 as MNHEY and CDR2 as SVGAGI. The CDR3 is made up of 13 amino acids. The V gene lost 5 bases and the J gene lost 2 bases, with 9 bases spanning the gap. As DNA, the CDR3 is TGTGCCAGCAGTAGGACAGTGCAAGAGACCCAGTACTTC. This codes for CASSRTVQETQYF.

This chain links TRBV27 with TRBJ2-6, with 7 bases identical to TRBD1. Germline CDR1 and CDR2: MNHEY and SMNVEV (reference sequence). This CDR3 is 15 amino acids long. Trimming removed 6 bases from V and 4 bases from J; junction bases left unmatched: 6. The CDR3 bases are TGTGCCAGCAGGTTCACAGGGGCAGGGGCCAACGTCCTGACTTTC. Encoded protein: CASRFTGAGANVLTF. Full variable domain (outside the CDR3, taken from reference TRBV27 and TRBJ2-6): EAQVTQNPRYLITVTGKKLTVTCSQNMNHEYMSWYRQDPGLGLRQIYYSMNVEVTDKGDVPEGYKVSRKEKRNFPLILESPSPNQTSLYFCASRFTGAGANVLTFGAGSRLTVL.

The rearrangement joins TRBV9 to TRBJ1-4; 7 bases align to TRBD1. J lost 8 bases, V lost 4 bases, and 8 bases had no gene match. This CDR3 spans 14 amino acids. Germline V gene sequence: CDR1 SGDLS, CDR2 YYNGEE. The CDR3 loop reads CASSPGGGGEKLFF. CDR3 DNA: TGTGCCAGCAGCCCAGGGGGAGGGGGCGAAAAACTGTTTTTT.

The rearrangement joins TRBV2 to TRBJ2-7; D unresolved. The CDR3 is 11 residues long. CDR1 is SNHLY, CDR2 FYNNEI, per germline. With 2 bases removed from V and 5 bases from J, the gap between germline ends came to 4 bases. The CDR3: CASSEYHEQYF. Here the CDR3 DNA reads TGTGCCAGCAGTGAATATCACGAGCAGTACTTC.

This clone was counted only a few times. This chain joins TRBV6-5 and TRBJ1-1, with D unclear. Germline CDR1 and CDR2: MNHEY and SVGAGI. Trimming removed 6 bases at V and 3 bases at J, with 17 bases between. The CDR3 length is 15 residues. The chain's CDR3 is CASRPGTTVDTEAFF. The CDR3 DNA follows: TGTGCCAGCAGGCCAGGTACTACTGTGGACACTGAAGCTTTCTTT.

The chain joins TRBV9 to TRBJ2-2; either TRBD1 or TRBD2 may supply D (5 bases each). The CDR3 runs to 16 residues. Trimming took 4 bases from V and 2 from J, leaving 15 bases between them. CDR1 is SGDLS and CDR2 is YYNGEE in the germline V gene. The CDR3 protein is CASSPRQRGNTGELFF. CDR3 nucleotides: TGTGCCAGCAGCCCCCGACAGAGGGGCAACACCGGGGAGCTGTTTTTT.

The chain has TRBV2 and TRBJ1-1, with a weak D call TRBD1 (5 bases). Germline V gene sequence: CDR1 SNHLY, CDR2 FYNNEI. The CDR3 totals 16 residues. Trimming removed 6 bases at V and 0 bases at J, with 17 bases between. CDR3 region: CASSVQVKPMNTEAFF. The DNA of the CDR3 is TGTGCCAGCAGCGTACAGGTTAAGCCAATGAACACTGAAGCTTTCTTT.

The gene calls are TRBV5-1 and TRBJ2-1; 7 nucleotides align to TRBD2. The CDR3 length is 16 residues. The germline V gene encodes CDR1 SGHRS and CDR2 YFSETQ. With 4 bases clipped from V and 4 bases from J, the junction kept 11 bases outside the gene matches. The CDR3 loop reads CASSPLAGDGYNEQFF. CDR3 in DNA: TGCGCCAGCAGCCCGTTGGCGGGGGATGGATACAATGAGCAGTTCTTC.

The genes are TRBV6-4 and TRBJ2-3, with TRBD2 matching over 8 bases. V was clipped by 4 bases and J by 4 bases; unmatched bases: 7. The length of the CDR3 is 15 residues. Germline lookup yields CDR1 MRHNA and CDR2 SNTAGT. CDR3 protein: CASSAGAGAADTQYF. As DNA, the CDR3 is TGTGCCAGCAGTGCGGGAGCGGGAGCGGCAGATACGCAGTATTTT.

V is TRBV19 and J is TRBJ2-7; D gene uncertain. Trimming removed 3 bases from V and 7 bases from J, with 13 bases in between. Per germline, CDR1 LNHDA and CDR2 SQIVND (reference sequence). CDR3 size: 13 residues. CDR3 sequence: CASSMAFKAEQYF. Written as DNA, the CDR3 is TGTGCCAGTAGTATGGCCTTTAAGGCGGAGCAGTACTTC.

The chain is built from TRBV5-1 and TRBJ2-1, with a weak D call TRBD2 (5 bases). CDR1 and CDR2 (germline): SGHRS, YFSETQ. This CDR3 spans 13 amino acids. The V end was cut by 6 bases, the J end by 2 bases, with 9 bases between. The CDR3: CASNTGAYNEQFF. CDR3 sequence (DNA): TGCGCCAGCAACACCGGGGCCTACAATGAGCAGTTCTTC.

The chain carries TRBV5-4 and TRBJ2-5; either TRBD1 or TRBD2 may supply D (6 bases each). The germline CDR1 and CDR2 sequences are SGHNT and YYREEE (reference sequence). This CDR3 has 15 amino acids. The V end was cut by 3 bases, the J end by 1 base, with 13 bases between. The CDR3 DNA reads as TGTGCCAGCAGCTCCGGGGGCAATCGCCAAGAGACCCAGTACTTC. Its translation is CASSSGGNRQETQYF.